These T cell receptor beta chains were read from a single sample in a study of blood T cell repertoires in COVID-19. Clones were sequenced by immunoSEQ multiplex PCR, and TCRdb holds only the in-frame ones, with some missing. The repertoire holds 200,000 to 300,000 clones, with roughly 80% as singletons. Sequenced: peripheral blood. The receptors shown here come from a woman in her sixties or seventies with active or convalescent COVID-19. CDR3s leave out the opening cysteine and the closing phenylalanine or tryptophan.

>TRBV5-4|TRBJ2-1
ASSLGGQGYNEQF
>TRBV2|TRBJ2-3
ASSQRDGRADTQY
>TRBV9|TRBJ1-3
ASSPRTGRGGNTIY
>TRBV24-1|TRBJ2-1
ATSDSRLAGVKNEQF
>TRBV5-1|TRBJ2-5
ASSLDGQGTQETQY
>TRBV7-9|TRBJ2-3
ASSMTGVADTQY
>TRBV3-1/TRBV3-2|TRBJ2-5
ASSLSAVRGQTQY
>TRBV6-4|TRBJ2-1
ASRGGTSGTTRYNEQF
>TRBV25-1|TRBJ2-3
ASSSWVAGVTDTQY
>TRBV15|TRBJ2-5
ATSRVYSGRGETQY
>TRBV7-9|TRBJ1-3
ASSLLSSGNTIY
>TRBV7-2|TRBJ1-1
ASSRDRGDTEAF
>TRBV5-1|TRBJ2-5
ASSFRETQY
>TRBV5-4|TRBJ2-5
ASSLARGGADQETQY
>TRBV4-1|TRBJ2-1
ASSQVDLAFVRGEQF
>TRBV9|TRBJ1-5
ASSGGGEQPQH
>TRBV5-1|TRBJ1-1
ASSFQGGAMMDTEAF
>TRBV5-4|TRBJ1-3
ASSLVGGDYSGNTIY
>TRBV6-6|TRBJ2-3
ASSYGSGRDTQY
>TRBV5-6|TRBJ2-1
ASSHELGVSSYNEQF
>TRBV13|TRBJ2-1
ASSLEPGNLNEQF
>TRBV19|TRBJ1-2
ASRESSWDGYT
>TRBV5-4|TRBJ2-2
AGQGGTPNTGELF
>TRBV5-1|TRBJ2-7
ASSLQGAGYEQY
>TRBV7-3|TRBJ2-5
ASSPGTNQETQY
>TRBV28|TRBJ2-3
ASSPPQVTQY
>TRBV5-4|TRBJ2-1
ASSPPRYNEQF
>TRBV18|TRBJ1-4
ASSPIGHTVATNEKLF
>TRBV9|TRBJ1-2
ASSRGQNYGYT
>TRBV5-1|TRBJ2-5
ASSLTTGFLETQY
>TRBV29-1|TRBJ1-2
SVLSGLDGYT
>TRBV4-2|TRBJ2-5
ASSQVGGRGQETQY
>TRBV7-9|TRBJ2-5
ASSSLRDTYQETQY
>TRBV2|TRBJ2-2
ASSGLAGNTGELF
>TRBV7-2|TRBJ2-2
ASSSRTGHTGELF
>TRBV9|TRBJ2-1
ASSVVGAGVYNEQF
>TRBV2|TRBJ2-1
ASSEGTSVKQF
>TRBV4-2|TRBJ2-1
ASSHEAQGNEQF
>TRBV13|TRBJ1-5
ASSLGQGGPQH
>TRBV7-2|TRBJ1-2
ASSLAQSTNYGYT
>TRBV6-5|TRBJ1-1
ASSTGTAYEAF
>TRBV9|TRBJ2-2
ASSVTHTNTGELF
>TRBV9|TRBJ2-1
ASSGGGAYNEQF
>TRBV11-3|TRBJ1-1
ASSLEWGGQGNTEAF
>TRBV5-4|TRBJ1-1
ASSSSTGTKAF